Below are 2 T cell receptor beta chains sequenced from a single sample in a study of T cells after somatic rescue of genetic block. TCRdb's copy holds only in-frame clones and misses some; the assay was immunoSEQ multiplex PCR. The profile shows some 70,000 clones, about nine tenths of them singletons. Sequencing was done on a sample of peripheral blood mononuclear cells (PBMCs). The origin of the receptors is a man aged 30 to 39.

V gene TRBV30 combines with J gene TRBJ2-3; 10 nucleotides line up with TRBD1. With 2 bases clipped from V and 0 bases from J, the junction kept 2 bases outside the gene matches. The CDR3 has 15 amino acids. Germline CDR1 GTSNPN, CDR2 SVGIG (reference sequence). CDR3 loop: CAWSRDRGSTDTQYF. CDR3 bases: TGTGCCTGGAGTAGGGACAGGGGCAGCACAGATACGCAGTATTTT.

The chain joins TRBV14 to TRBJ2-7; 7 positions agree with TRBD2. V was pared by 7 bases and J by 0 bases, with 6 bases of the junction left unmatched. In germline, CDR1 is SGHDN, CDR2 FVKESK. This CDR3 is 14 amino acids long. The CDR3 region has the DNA TGTGCCAGCACCCTGGGGGGGGGCTCCTACGAGCAGTACTTC. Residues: CASTLGGGSYEQYF.